The text below deals with one T cell receptor beta chain. In germline, CDR1 is SGHVS, CDR2 FQNEAQ. V lost 1 base, J lost 2 bases, and 3 bases lay in between. This CDR3 has 14 residues. These data originate in a study of shared clonotypes between healthy human individuals. Study summary: Aged 18 to 49, the donors were a couple of women and a few men.

Deep-level settings were used for running the assay. In the authors' workflow: Owing to the provision of junction-only sequences devoid of quality scores by immunoSEQ, filtering differed. The assay was immunoSEQ multiplex PCR, and TCRdb's table has in-frame clones only and misses some. That table is the source of V, J and clone size, and D and trimming were worked out from the DNA. This sample yields about 2 million clones, of which approximately 95% are seen a single time; 0.95% to 1.5% belongs to the top ten. Naive-designated CD8 cells lacked CD45RO, were positively enriched for CCR7, and omitted terminally differentiated effector memory CD45RA+ cells.

Material: naive CD8+ T cells sorted from blood. This clonotype was sampled from a young man in good health. The genes are TRBV7-8 and TRBJ2-6; unclear D gene. The CDR3 here is CASSLDAGANVLTF. As DNA, the CDR3 is TGTGCCAGCAGCTTAGATGCTGGGGCCAACGTCCTGACTTTC. Full variable domain (rest looked up from reference TRBV7-8 and TRBJ2-6): GAGVSQSPRYKVAKRGQDVALRCDPISGHVSLFWYQQALGQGPEFLTYFQNEAQLDKSGLPSDRFFAERPEGSVSTLKIQRTQQEDSAVYLCASSLDAGANVLTFGAGSRLTVL.